This record looks at one TCR beta chain sequence and its context. Its target is not known. This CDR3 comprises 15 residues. CDR1 LGHNA and CDR2 YNFKEQ come from the germline V gene. The J segment lost 4 bases and the V segment lost 0 bases, leaving 3 bases of the junction unmatched. TCRdb ran MiXCR on the reads and lists one entry per CDR3 protein. The data contain some 320,000 distinct CDR3 sequences, about 28% of them singletons. This specimen comes from a study of T cell repertoires in cytomegalovirus infection. About the study: Recently identified HLA-C-restricted CMV epitopes were among the peptides used. Carrying CMV and the relevant HLA type showed in public TCR beta signatures.

V is TRBV4-2 and J is TRBJ1-5; 7 positions match TRBD1. This TCR derives from a human donor in good health (CMV status not recorded). Some clones in this sample may be carry-over from other donors' samples. The material was cultured PBMCs, obtained from culture after CMV antigen stimulation. CDR3 DNA: TGTGCCAGCAGCCAAGACCGGGACAGAAATCAGCCCCAGCATTTT. It yields the protein CASSQDRDRNQPQHF.